The T cell receptor beta chain described here comes from a study of blood T cell repertoires in COVID-19. Trimming at V came to 5 bases and at J to 5 bases, leaving 11 bases not matched to a gene. In germline, CDR1 is SGDLS, CDR2 YYNGEE. There are 15 residues in the CDR3. The protocol was immunoSEQ multiplex PCR, while the TCRdb copy is restricted to in-frame clones and leaves out a portion. Altogether a few hundred thousand clones are present, around 88% being singletons, with the ten largest covering around 0.84%. The chain has TRBV9 and TRBJ2-3; 7 positions match TRBD2. This clonotype was sampled from a man aged 25 to 40 with acute or convalescent COVID-19. Material: peripheral blood. CDR3 coding DNA: TGTGCCAGCAGTCCTACCGGGACTAATCGAGATACGCAGTATTTT. This encodes CASSPTGTNRDTQYF.